The sequence of this T cell receptor (beta chain) was determined in a study of blood T cell repertoires in COVID-19. TCRdb's table, derived via immunoSEQ multiplex PCR, lists solely in-frame clones and lacks some. The sample includes 120,000 to 150,000 clones, 75% to 90% of them seen just once. This clone has a single count. The CDR3 contains 14 residues. Germline V gives CDR1 SGHRS, CDR2 YFSETQ. The ends lost 2 bases at V and 3 bases at J; junction bases unmatched: 4. The gene calls are TRBV5-1 and TRBJ2-5; 7 positions agree with TRBD2. Sequenced: peripheral blood. The receptor's source is a woman aged 55-69 years with COVID-19, enrolled during active disease. CDR3 DNA: TGCGCCAGCAGCTTTCTAACTAGCGAAGAGACCCAGTACTTC. Protein sequence: CASSFLTSEETQYF. The variable domain in full, with the rest retrieved from reference TRBV5-1 and TRBJ2-5, is KAGVTQTPRYLIKTRGQQVTLSCSPISGHRSVSWYQQTPGQGLQFLFEYFSETQRNKGNFPGRFSGRQFSNSRSEMNVSTLELGDSALYLCASSFLTSEETQYFGPGTRLLVL.